This entry lists 3 T cell receptor beta chains sequenced from one sample in a study of blood T cell repertoires in COVID-19. The data were produced by immunoSEQ multiplex PCR, yet TCRdb's version contains in-frame clones alone and is incomplete. Among 110,000 to 150,000 clones listed, roughly 85% were seen once. Sequenced: peripheral blood. These receptors originate from a man aged 45-60 years with acute or convalescent COVID-19.

The CDR3: CASSHGQSYGYTF. The CDR3 DNA reads as TGTGCCAGCAGCCATGGACAGTCCTATGGCTACACCTTC. This chain uses TRBV7-9 with TRBJ1-2, with D possibly matching TRBD1 (6 bases). The V and J ends lost 5 bases and 4 bases respectively, with 11 bases between them. Germline CDR1 is SEHNR and CDR2 is FQNEAQ (reference sequence). The CDR3 consists of 13 residues. The full variable domain, rest sourced from reference TRBV7-9 and TRBJ1-2, is DTGVSQNPRHKITKRGQNVTFRCDPISEHNRLYWYRQTLGQGPEFLTYFQNEAQLEKSRLLSDRFSAERPKGSFSTLEIQRTEQGDSAMYLCASSHGQSYGYTFGSGTRLTVV.

The J gene is TRBJ2-7, the V gene TRBV30; D unresolved. Germline V gene data show CDR1 as GTSNPN and CDR2 as SVGIG (reference sequence). Between the trimmed V and J ends, which lost 0 bases and 5 bases, there was a span of 8 bases. The CDR3 is 12 amino acids. The CDR3 reads CAWSVVPDEQYF. The CDR3 nucleotides are TGTGCCTGGAGTGTAGTCCCAGACGAGCAGTACTTC.

The chain uses TRBV18 and TRBJ1-2, with TRBD1 matching over 9 bases. Germline loops: CDR1 KGHSH, CDR2 LQKENI. V lost 3 bases to trimming and J lost 5 bases; unmatched junction nucleotides: 10. CDR3 size: 16 residues. The CDR3 nucleotides read TGTGCCAGCTCACCTGCCGGGACAGGGCTCGGGTATGGCTACACCTTC. Its translation: CASSPAGTGLGYGYTF.